The clone carrying this T cell receptor (beta chain) was seen more than once but under ten times. Its antigen remains unidentified. The junction does not match germline at one end; this may be a read error. The source of the sample is a study of blood T cells in healthy people across ages. Study-level points and caveats: TCR beta diversity per million T cells fell roughly linearly with age. Naive T cell percentage and TCR beta diversity correlated strongly.

A second PCR of 7 to 11 cycles used a sample-barcoded 5' primer and a J-beta primer mix. Each single sample gave us at least 3 million CDR3-containing paired-end reads. TCRdb passed the 5' RACE reads through MiXCR, listing each CDR3 protein once. The sample contains approximately 800,000 distinct CDR3 sequences, more than 25% of which appear only once. The same sample was also studied in work on T cells of mothers and their children.

This TCR was recovered from a boy aged 5-17 years in good health. The specimen was blood.

The CDR3 protein is CATEGAGSYDEQFF. The CDR3 DNA is TGCGCCACGGAAGGGGCGGGGTCCTACGATGAGCAGTTCTTC. The chain couples TRBV10-1 to TRBJ2-1; D may be TRBD2 (6 bases). The CDR3 sequence is 14 residues long. Germline loops: CDR1 WNHNN, CDR2 SYGVQD (reference sequence).